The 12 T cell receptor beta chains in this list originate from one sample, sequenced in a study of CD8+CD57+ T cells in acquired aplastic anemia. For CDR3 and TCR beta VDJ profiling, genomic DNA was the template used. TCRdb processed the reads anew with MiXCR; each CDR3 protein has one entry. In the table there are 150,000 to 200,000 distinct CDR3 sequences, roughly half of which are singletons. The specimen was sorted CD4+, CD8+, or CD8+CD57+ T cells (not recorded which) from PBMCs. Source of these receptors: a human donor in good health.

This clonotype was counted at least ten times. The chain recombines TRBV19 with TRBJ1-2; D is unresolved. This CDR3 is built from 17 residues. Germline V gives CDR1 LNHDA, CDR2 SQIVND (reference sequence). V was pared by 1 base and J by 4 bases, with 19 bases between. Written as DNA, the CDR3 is TGTGCCAGTAGTATAGTCGGGTCTTCAGCCGCTTTCTATGGCTACACCTTC. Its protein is CASSIVGSSAAFYGYTF.

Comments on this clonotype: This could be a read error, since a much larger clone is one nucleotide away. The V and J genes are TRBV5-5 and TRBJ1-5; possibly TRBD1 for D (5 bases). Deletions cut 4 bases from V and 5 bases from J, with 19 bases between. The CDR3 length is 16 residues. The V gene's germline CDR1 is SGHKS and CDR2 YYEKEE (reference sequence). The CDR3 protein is CASSAGTGGGDQPQHF. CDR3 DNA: TGTGCCAGCAGCGCGGGGACCGGGGGAGGCGATCAGCCCCAGCATTTT.

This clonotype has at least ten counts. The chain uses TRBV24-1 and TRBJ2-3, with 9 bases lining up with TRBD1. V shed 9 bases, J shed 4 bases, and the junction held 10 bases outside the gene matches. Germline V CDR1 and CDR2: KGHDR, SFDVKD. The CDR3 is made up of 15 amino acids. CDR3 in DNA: TGTGCCACCGCCGGGACAGGGAATATGGCAGATACGCAGTATTTT. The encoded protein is CATAGTGNMADTQYF.

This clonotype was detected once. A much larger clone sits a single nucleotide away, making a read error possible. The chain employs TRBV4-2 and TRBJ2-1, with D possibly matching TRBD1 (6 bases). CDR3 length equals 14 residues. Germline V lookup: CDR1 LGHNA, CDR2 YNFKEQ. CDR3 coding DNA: TGTGCCAGCAGCCCAGGGGCTAAGGGGAATGAGCAGCTCTTC. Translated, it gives CASSPGAKGNEQLF.

The CDR3 here is CAGGLSPTGKETQYF. The CDR3 DNA reads as TGTGCTGGCGGCTTATCTCCGACAGGGAAGGAGACCCAGTACTTC. The chain has TRBV7-7 and TRBJ2-5, with 7 bases identical to TRBD1. Germline values: CDR1 SSHAT, CDR2 FNYEAQ (reference sequence). The CDR3 consists of 15 residues.

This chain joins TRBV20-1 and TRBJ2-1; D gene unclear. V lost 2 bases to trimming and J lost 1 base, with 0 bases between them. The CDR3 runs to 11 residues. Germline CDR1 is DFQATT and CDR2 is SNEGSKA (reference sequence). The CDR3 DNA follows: TGCAGTGCTAGATCCTACAATGAGCAGTTCTTC. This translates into CSARSYNEQFF.

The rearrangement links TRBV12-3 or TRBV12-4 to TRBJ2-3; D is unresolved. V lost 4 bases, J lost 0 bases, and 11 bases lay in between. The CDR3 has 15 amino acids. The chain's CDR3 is CASSSVDTSTDTQYF. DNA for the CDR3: TGTGCCAGCAGTTCGGTCGACACTAGCACAGATACGCAGTATTTT.

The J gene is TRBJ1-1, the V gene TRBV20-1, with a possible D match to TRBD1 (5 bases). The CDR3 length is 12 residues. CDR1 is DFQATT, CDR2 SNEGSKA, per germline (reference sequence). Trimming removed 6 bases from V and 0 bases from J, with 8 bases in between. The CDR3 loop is CSARELNTEAFF. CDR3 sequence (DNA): TGCAGTGCCAGGGAATTGAACACTGAAGCTTTCTTT.

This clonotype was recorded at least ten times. The CDR3 loop reads CASRDSAGWYGYTF. The CDR3 bases are TGTGCCAGCAGGGATTCGGCAGGGTGGTATGGCTACACCTTC. The chain couples TRBV7-9 to TRBJ1-2, with D possibly TRBD1 on 5 matching bases. The CDR3 has 14 residues. Trimming took off 6 bases at V and 5 bases at J, with 16 bases between the two ends. CDR1 and CDR2 from the germline V gene are SEHNR and FQNEAQ (reference sequence).

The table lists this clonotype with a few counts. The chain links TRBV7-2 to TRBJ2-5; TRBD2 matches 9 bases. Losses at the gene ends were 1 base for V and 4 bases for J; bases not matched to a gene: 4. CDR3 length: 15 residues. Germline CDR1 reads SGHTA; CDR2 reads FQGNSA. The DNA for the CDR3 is TGTGCCAGCAGCTTAGTGGGTAGCGGGGGAGAGACCCAGTACTTC. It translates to CASSLVGSGGETQYF.

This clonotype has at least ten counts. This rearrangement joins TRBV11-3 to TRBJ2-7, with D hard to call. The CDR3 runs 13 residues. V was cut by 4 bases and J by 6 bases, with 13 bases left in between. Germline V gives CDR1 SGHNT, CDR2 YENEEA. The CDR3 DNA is TGTGCCAGCAGCTACCAATACTCAGGCGAGCAGTACTTC. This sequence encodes CASSYQYSGEQYF. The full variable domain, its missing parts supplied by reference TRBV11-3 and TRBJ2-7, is EAGVVQSPRYKIIEKKQPVAFWCNPISGHNTLYWYLQNLGQGPELLIRYENEEAVDDSQLPKDRFSAERLKGVDSTLKIQPAELGDSAVYLCASSYQYSGEQYFGPGTRLTVT.

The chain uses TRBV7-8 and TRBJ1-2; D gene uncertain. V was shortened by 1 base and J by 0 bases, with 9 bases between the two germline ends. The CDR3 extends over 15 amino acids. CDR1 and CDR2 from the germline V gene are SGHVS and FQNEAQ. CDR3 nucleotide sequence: TGTGCCAGCAGCTTAGTGGAAGGTTCTAACTATGGCTACACCTTC. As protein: CASSLVEGSNYGYTF.